The 4 T cell receptor beta chains given below trace back to one sample, sequenced in a study of T-cell reconstitution after alpha-beta-depleted transplantation in children. This sample's TCRbeta library carried unique molecular identifier barcodes. One entry per CDR3 protein, called by TCRdb with MiXCR from the PCR reads. The data show 230,000 or so distinct CDR3 sequences, about 9.6% seen once. Sequenced material: PBMCs from the stem cell graft donor, taken from the stem cell graft. These receptors came from a human donor who donated a stem cell graft to a child with SCID.

This clonotype showed up just a few times. The chain uses TRBV20-1 and TRBJ2-2; 7 bases are a match to TRBD2. Germline values: CDR1 DFQATT, CDR2 SNEGSKA (reference sequence). The CDR3 is 15 amino acids. The V and J ends lost 6 bases and 3 bases, in that order; junction bases with no gene match: 10. Here the CDR3 reads CSAPPGTTYTGELFF. The DNA of the CDR3 is TGCAGTGCCCCCCCGGGGACTACCTACACCGGGGAGCTGTTTTTT.

This clonotype has a count of ten or more. This sequence joins TRBV20-1 and TRBJ1-2; no clear D. From germline, CDR1 is DFQATT and CDR2 SNEGSKA (reference sequence). There are 12 residues in the CDR3. V was trimmed by 6 bases and J by 6 bases, leaving 14 bases between them. CDR3 bases: TGCAGTGCGAGTCCCCACAGTGATGGCTACACCTTC. Its translation: CSASPHSDGYTF.

This clonotype occurred many times. This chain joins TRBV20-1 and TRBJ2-2; no clear D. Germline values: CDR1 DFQATT, CDR2 SNEGSKA (reference sequence). This CDR3 comprises 13 residues. With 1 base removed from V and 1 base from J, the gap between germline ends came to 4 bases. The CDR3 DNA reads as TGCAGTGCTAGAGGCGGGAACACCGGGGAGCTGTTTTTT. Translation gives CSARGGNTGELFF.

This clonotype was detected ten times or more. The J gene is TRBJ2-7, the V gene TRBV3-1; D may match TRBD1 or TRBD2 (5 bases each). This CDR3 spans 15 amino acids. Trimming removed 4 bases from V and 1 base from J, with 14 bases in between. Germline CDR1 reads LGHDT; CDR2 reads YNNKEL (reference sequence). This chain's CDR3 is CASSPYGGGSYEQYF. The CDR3 DNA is TGTGCCAGCAGCCCTTATGGGGGTGGATCCTACGAGCAGTACTTC.